A single sample gave rise to the 21 T cell receptor beta chains below, sequenced in a study of type 1 and type 2 diabetes patients. The PCR template was genomic DNA. Amplification of the beta chain CDR3 used 30 forward and 13 reverse multiplex primers. TCRdb processed the multiplex PCR reads anew with MiXCR; each CDR3 protein has one entry. The sample has about 250,000 distinct CDR3 sequences; more than 40% are singletons. Sequenced: peripheral blood mononuclear cells (PBMCs). These receptors were obtained from a young man with type 2 diabetes.

On this clonotype: Mismatch with germline at one junction end may stem from a read error. The genes are TRBV10-3 and TRBJ2-7; the D gene is possibly TRBD1 (5 bases). The CDR3 loop spans 14 amino acids. Germline CDR1 ENHRY, CDR2 SYGVKD. The CDR3 protein is CATSDWTSGYEQYF. DNA for the CDR3: TGTGCCACCAGTGACTGGACCTCAGGGTACGAGCAGTACTTC.

The CDR3 DNA reads TGTGCCAGCAGCTTAAATTCTAGGGAGTACAACAATGAGCAGTTCTTC. As protein: CASSLNSREYNNEQFF. This chain uses TRBV7-8 with TRBJ2-5; D may be TRBD2 (5 bases). The end of the DNA aligns better with TRBJ2-1, so the J call may be wrong. Germline CDR1 reads SGHVS; CDR2 reads FQNEAQ. The length of the CDR3 is 16 residues.

V usage is TRBV7-2 and J usage is TRBJ2-7; D unclear. Per germline, CDR1 SGHTA and CDR2 FQGNSA. V dropped 2 bases and J dropped 2 bases, with 7 bases sitting between them. The CDR3 length is 13 residues. CDR3 amino acids: CASSLTYPYEQYF. Here the CDR3 DNA reads TGTGCCAGCAGCTTAACTTATCCCTACGAGCAGTACTTC.

This sequence joins TRBV6-6 and TRBJ1-1; TRBD1 aligns across 8 bases. The germline CDR1 and CDR2 sequences are MNHNY and SVGAGI (reference sequence). With V trimmed by 7 bases and J by 6 bases, 16 bases remained unmatched. There are 16 residues in the CDR3. This CDR3 reads CASKGTWTGLFAEAFF. The CDR3 nucleotides read TGTGCCAGCAAGGGGACCTGGACAGGGCTTTTCGCTGAAGCTTTCTTT.

This clonotype was observed a handful of times. V gene TRBV7-6 combines with J gene TRBJ2-1, with 10 bases aligning to TRBD2. Germline CDR1 and CDR2: SGHVS and FNYEAQ. CDR3 size: 17 residues. The V gene end was trimmed by 4 bases and the J gene end by 2 bases; junction bases not matched to a gene: 8. CDR3 loop: CASSSPQREGTYNEQFF. In nucleotides, the CDR3 is TGTGCCAGCAGCTCCCCACAGCGGGAGGGCACCTACAATGAGCAGTTCTTC.

The sample holds one count of this clonotype. The chain combines TRBV18 with TRBJ1-4; no reliable D call. The V end was cut by 0 bases, the J end by 7 bases, with 6 bases between. CDR1 is KGHSH and CDR2 is LQKENI in the germline V gene. CDR3 length: 13 residues. Written as DNA, the CDR3 is TGTGCCAGCTCACCACCTATCGGTGAAAAACTGTTTTTT. This encodes CASSPPIGEKLFF.

The rearrangement joins TRBV7-2 to TRBJ2-7, with 7 nucleotides matching TRBD1. The germline V gene encodes CDR1 SGHTA and CDR2 FQGNSA. The trim removed 5 bases at V and 3 bases at J, leaving 10 bases unmatched. The CDR3 spans 15 residues. The CDR3 sequence is CASSPRDSPIYEQYF. The CDR3 coding sequence is TGTGCCAGCAGCCCCCGGGACAGCCCCATCTACGAGCAGTACTTC.

This clonotype was seen a few times. The CDR3: CASSLRGLAGYRAYEQYF. The CDR3 DNA sequence: TGTGCCAGCAGTTTAAGGGGACTAGCGGGGTATCGGGCCTACGAGCAGTACTTC. This chain joins TRBV12-3 or TRBV12-4 and TRBJ2-7; TRBD2 matches at 13 bases. The V gene end was trimmed by 2 bases and the J gene end by 2 bases; junction bases not matched to a gene: 9. This CDR3 comprises 18 residues.

Notes on this clonotype: A read error is possible here, since a much larger clone lies one base away. This chain connects TRBV30 to TRBJ2-5, with D perhaps TRBD1 or TRBD2 (5 bases each). The CDR3 contains 13 residues. Per germline, CDR1 GTSNPN and CDR2 SVGIG (reference sequence). The DNA for the CDR3 is TGTGCCTGGAGCGGGACGTACCAAAAGACCCAGTACTTC. This gives the protein CAWSGTYQKTQYF.

This clonotype was observed a single time. The rearrangement joins TRBV28 to TRBJ2-7, with D perhaps being TRBD1 or TRBD2 (5 bases each). Deletions cut 2 bases from V and 0 bases from J, with 11 bases between. CDR1 and CDR2 (germline): MDHEN, SYDVKM. The CDR3 has 15 residues. As DNA, the CDR3 is TGTGCCAGCAGTTTAGGGGGTCTCTACTCCTACGAGCAGTACTTC. Its translation is CASSLGGLYSYEQYF.

This clonotype has ten or more counts. V gene TRBV10-3 combines with J gene TRBJ1-1; no reliable D call. The germline gives CDR1 ENHRY, CDR2 SYGVKD. The CDR3 is made up of 13 amino acids. V shed 6 bases and J shed 0 bases, with 8 bases lying between them. CDR3 sequence: CAIRDNVNTEAFF. The CDR3 DNA sequence: TGTGCCATCAGAGACAATGTGAACACTGAAGCTTTCTTT.

This clonotype was seen only a few times. DNA for the CDR3: TGTGCCAGTAGTATAGCCCAGTGGCCTGCGGAGACCCAGTACTTC. Its protein is CASSIAQWPAETQYF. V and J are TRBV19 and TRBJ2-5; unclear D gene. Germline values: CDR1 LNHDA, CDR2 SQIVND (reference sequence). V was shortened by 1 base and J by 5 bases, with 14 bases between the two germline ends. The CDR3 extends over 15 amino acids.

The chain is built from TRBV7-8 and TRBJ2-7; 11 nucleotides align to TRBD1. CDR1 and CDR2 (germline): SGHVS, FQNEAQ. The CDR3 sequence is 14 residues long. V lost 5 bases, J lost 5 bases, and 5 bases stayed unmatched. The CDR3 region is CASSNGQGANEQYF. The CDR3 DNA sequence: TGTGCCAGCAGCAACGGACAGGGGGCGAACGAGCAGTACTTC.

The rearrangement joins TRBV20-1 to TRBJ2-6, with unresolved D. Per the germline V gene, CDR1 is DFQATT and CDR2 is SNEGSKA (reference sequence). CDR3 length: 15 residues. Trimming left V 3 bases short and J 0 bases short, with 9 bases between. The CDR3 loop reads CSASDPSSGANVLTF. CDR3 sequence (DNA): TGCAGTGCTAGCGACCCCAGCTCTGGGGCCAACGTCCTGACTTTC.

In its sample, this clonotype was seen once. The chain recombines TRBV20-1 with TRBJ2-7; possibly TRBD1 for D (7 bases). The CDR3 extends over 15 amino acids. Germline V gives CDR1 DFQATT, CDR2 SNEGSKA (reference sequence). Trimming left V 0 bases short and J 4 bases short, with 16 bases between. The CDR3: CSARDWRDRQYEQYF. CDR3 in DNA: TGCAGTGCTAGAGATTGGAGGGACAGACAGTACGAGCAGTACTTC.

This clonotype occurred many times. J is TRBJ1-1 and V is TRBV19; D gene unclear. The CDR3 runs to 12 residues. V lost 4 bases to trimming and J lost 1 base, with 4 bases between them. The germline V gene encodes CDR1 LNHDA and CDR2 SQIVND (reference sequence). CDR3 bases: TGTGCCAGTAGTAGTTGGAACACTGAAGCTTTCTTT. Amino acids: CASSSWNTEAFF.

The chain links TRBV7-6 to TRBJ1-6; D may be TRBD1 (5 bases). This CDR3 comprises 16 residues. The germline V gene has CDR1 SGHVS and CDR2 FNYEAQ. Trimming stripped 1 base from V and 11 bases from J, with 18 bases between. The CDR3 nucleotides are TGTGCCAGCAGCTTAGGTGGAGGCAGGGCCAATCCACCCCTCCACTTT. Amino acid sequence: CASSLGGGRANPPLHF.

V gene TRBV20-1 combines with J gene TRBJ1-2; D unresolved. The CDR3 is 15 amino acids. The V gene's germline CDR1 is DFQATT and CDR2 SNEGSKA (reference sequence). V gave up 0 bases and J gave up 3 bases, with 14 bases separating them. The CDR3 bases are TGCAGTGCTAGAGAAGGCGACACCCTTTACTATGGCTACACCTTC. Translating it yields CSAREGDTLYYGYTF.

This clonotype was observed a few times. V usage is TRBV2 and J usage is TRBJ1-4; 8 nucleotides line up with TRBD1. CDR3 length: 18 amino acids. Germline V gene data show CDR1 as SNHLY and CDR2 as FYNNEI. Trimming cost V 6 bases and J 5 bases; bases outside gene matches: 17. The DNA for the CDR3 is TGTGCCAGCAGGGTGGCTTTGACAGGGGAGCGACACAATGAAAAACTGTTTTTT. Encoded protein: CASRVALTGERHNEKLFF.

The chain is built from TRBV12-3 or TRBV12-4 and TRBJ2-7; weak D call: TRBD2 (6 bases). Between the trimmed V and J ends, which lost 3 bases and 6 bases, there was a span of 15 bases. The CDR3 runs 14 residues. CDR3 sequence reads: CASSFPSVSFEQYF. The CDR3 DNA reads TGTGCCAGCAGTTTCCCTAGCGTTTCATTCGAGCAGTACTTC.

V gene TRBV5-1 combines with J gene TRBJ2-7, with unresolved D. This CDR3 region has 15 residues. Trimming pared 0 bases from V and 1 base from J, leaving 11 bases between. Germline V gene lookup returns CDR1 SGHRS and CDR2 YFSETQ. CDR3: CASSLGRVRSYEQYF. Here the CDR3 DNA reads TGCGCCAGCAGCTTGGGCCGGGTGAGATCCTACGAGCAGTACTTC.